The 3 T cell receptor beta chains in this list originate from one sample, sequenced in a study of shared clonotypes between healthy human individuals. Produced via immunoSEQ multiplex PCR; TCRdb's table is partial and in-frame only. The table lists hundreds of thousands of clones, around 78% of them singletons. Source material: memory CD4+ T cells sorted from blood. Subset denoted: CD45RA-negative fraction. The origin of the receptors is a woman in her twenties or thirties in good health.

CDR3 loop: CASKWRGQETQYF. CDR3 DNA sequence: TGTGCCAGCAAGTGGAGGGGGCAGGAGACCCAGTACTTC. The chain joins TRBV7-2 to TRBJ2-5, with D maybe TRBD1 (7 bases). Trimming pared 7 bases from V and 5 bases from J, leaving 14 bases between. The CDR3 is 13 amino acids. Germline values: CDR1 SGHTA, CDR2 FQGNSA.

The J gene is TRBJ1-5, the V gene TRBV5-4; D unresolved. With 2 bases removed from V and 6 bases from J, the gap between germline ends came to 9 bases. The CDR3 totals 13 residues. Germline-derived CDR1 and CDR2 are SGHNT and YYREEE (reference sequence). CDR3: CASSFHGSQPQHF. The DNA of the CDR3 is TGTGCCAGCAGCTTTCATGGGAGTCAGCCCCAGCATTTT.

The rearrangement links TRBV15 to TRBJ1-5; 7 bases line up with TRBD1. This CDR3 is 16 amino acids long. Germline V gives CDR1 LNHNV, CDR2 YYDKDF (reference sequence). V lost 0 bases to trimming and J lost 5 bases; unmatched junction nucleotides: 7. CDR3 sequence (DNA): TGTGCCACCAGCAGAGATGCGACAGGGAGCCATCAGCCCCAGCATTTT. It yields the protein CATSRDATGSHQPQHF.